Following are 25 T cell receptor beta chains from one sample sequenced in a study of T cells in localized non-small cell lung cancer. Assay used: immunoSEQ multiplex PCR; TCRdb lists only in-frame clones, some missing. The profile covers 15,000 or so clones, with roughly 84% appearing a single time and about 24% taken by the ten largest. Sample: peripheral blood, taken before any cancer treatment. These receptors originate from a male donor at least 60 years old with stage I lung adenocarcinoma.

The chain uses TRBV7-2 and TRBJ2-5; TRBD2 agrees at 10 bases. The CDR3 contains 17 residues. CDR1 is SGHTA, CDR2 FQGNSA, per germline. V shed 2 bases, J shed 4 bases, and the junction held 10 bases outside the gene matches. The CDR3 DNA follows: TGTGCCAGCAGCTTAAGAGCCAGCGGGGGGGCCCTAGAGACCCAGTACTTC. The encoded protein is CASSLRASGGALETQYF.

The CDR3 protein is CASSLRVRGNYGYTF. CDR3 sequence (DNA): TGTGCCAGCAGCTTACGTGTCAGGGGGAACTATGGCTACACCTTC. The V call is TRBV13, the J call TRBJ1-2, with 7 positions matching TRBD1. This CDR3 spans 15 amino acids. Trimming took 2 bases from V and 2 from J; bases not matched to a gene: 5. Germline CDR1 reads PRHDT; CDR2 reads FYEKMQ (reference sequence).

The V and J genes are TRBV4-1 and TRBJ2-1; 7 nucleotides match TRBD2. Germline CDR1 is MGHRA and CDR2 is YSYEKL. The CDR3 spans 16 residues. J was trimmed by 0 bases and V by 4 bases; bases with no gene match: 6. The CDR3 region has the DNA TGCGCCAGCAGCCCGCATCCTAGCGGCTCCTACAATGAGCAGTTCTTC. It specifies CASSPHPSGSYNEQFF.

In nucleotides, the CDR3 is TGTGCCAGCAGCTCCAATCTTGGGACGATCGAAGAGACCCAGTACTTC. Protein sequence: CASSSNLGTIEETQYF. The chain carries TRBV5-6 and TRBJ2-5; possibly TRBD1 or TRBD2 for D (5 bases each). The germline CDR1 and CDR2 sequences are SGHDT and YYEEEE. V was pared by 3 bases and J by 3 bases, with 18 bases between. The CDR3 is 16 residues long.

This clone appeared a single time. The rearrangement links TRBV11-2 to TRBJ2-6; 7 nucleotides line up with TRBD1. This CDR3 is built from 15 residues. V gave up 5 bases and J gave up 3 bases; unmatched junction bases: 4. CDR1 is SGHAT, CDR2 FQNNGV, per germline. CDR3 nucleotide sequence: TGTGCCAGCAGCCGGACAGGAGATGGGGCCAACGTCCTGACTTTC. Protein sequence: CASSRTGDGANVLTF.

The chain links TRBV7-6 to TRBJ1-2; 8 nucleotides agree with TRBD1. Germline assignment: CDR1 SGHVS and CDR2 FNYEAQ. This CDR3 has 14 amino acids. Trimming at V came to 1 base and at J to 8 bases, leaving 6 bases not matched to a gene. Here the CDR3 reads CASSLEVTGEGYTF. CDR3 sequence (DNA): TGTGCCAGCAGCTTAGAGGTGACAGGGGAAGGCTACACCTTC.

The rearrangement links TRBV11-2 to TRBJ2-1; D gene uncertain. CDR1 is SGHAT, CDR2 FQNNGV, per germline. The V and J ends lost 5 bases and 4 bases respectively, with 15 bases between them. The CDR3 totals 15 residues. In nucleotides, the CDR3 is TGTGCCAGCAGCCCTCTCCGAGGTTATTACAATGAGCAGTTCTTC. This sequence encodes CASSPLRGYYNEQFF. Full variable domain (outside the CDR3, taken from reference TRBV11-2 and TRBJ2-1): EAGVAQSPRYKIIEKRQSVAFWCNPISGHATLYWYQQILGQGPKLLIQFQNNGVVDDSQLPKDRFSAERLKGVDSTLKIQPAKLEDSAVYLCASSPLRGYYNEQFFGPGTRLTVL.

This clone has a single count. The V gene is TRBV18, the J gene TRBJ1-5, with 9 positions matching TRBD1. Germline-derived CDR1 and CDR2 are KGHSH and LQKENI. The ends lost 6 bases at V and 6 bases at J; junction bases unmatched: 9. The CDR3 spans 15 residues. CDR3 amino acids: CASSAGQGEVQPQHF. The DNA of the CDR3 is TGTGCCAGCTCGGCGGGACAGGGAGAAGTTCAGCCCCAGCATTTT.

The J gene is TRBJ1-5, the V gene TRBV9, with a possible D match to TRBD1 (5 bases). This CDR3 region has 15 residues. Trimming took 8 bases from V and 0 from J, leaving 15 bases between them. Germline CDR1 and CDR2: SGDLS and YYNGEE. The CDR3 DNA reads as TGTGCCAGGAACGGGACGGGTTATAGCAATCAGCCCCAGCATTTT. This translates into CARNGTGYSNQPQHF.

This clone was counted a single time. Here the CDR3 reads CASSLTVRTEAFF. The CDR3 coding sequence is TGTGCCAGCAGTTTGACCGTAAGGACTGAAGCTTTCTTT. The chain couples TRBV28 to TRBJ1-1; D gene uncertain. The germline V and J ends were trimmed by 3 bases and 5 bases, with 10 bases remaining between them. Germline values: CDR1 MDHEN, CDR2 SYDVKM. The CDR3 length is 13 residues.

The chain couples TRBV28 to TRBJ2-7; D remains ambiguous. The CDR3 loop spans 14 amino acids. From germline, CDR1 is MDHEN and CDR2 SYDVKM. V lost 5 bases and J 2 bases, leaving 13 bases between the germline ends. The DNA for the CDR3 is TGTGCCAGCAGTCAACAAGCGCTTCCCTACGAGCAGTACTTC. Its translation is CASSQQALPYEQYF.

This clone was seen once. The V and J genes are TRBV4-3 and TRBJ1-2, with D unresolved. CDR1 LGHNA and CDR2 YSLEER come from the germline V gene. V was pared by 1 base and J by 2 bases, with 8 bases between. The CDR3 extends over 14 amino acids. CDR3 loop: CASSQGQQNYGYTF. The CDR3 bases are TGCGCCAGCAGCCAAGGGCAGCAGAACTATGGCTACACCTTC.

This clone has a single count. This chain links TRBV7-6 with TRBJ2-2; no definite D call. The ends were cut back, 1 base at V and 1 base at J, with 7 bases in the middle. The CDR3 covers 15 residues. Germline assignment: CDR1 SGHVS and CDR2 FNYEAQ. The CDR3 DNA reads as TGTGCCAGCAGCTTAGTTACGGGGAACACCGGGGAGCTGTTTTTT. This codes for CASSLVTGNTGELFF.

This clone was observed a single time. V and J are TRBV5-1 and TRBJ2-2; no clear D. V was clipped by 2 bases and J by 6 bases, with 5 bases between them. This CDR3 contains 12 residues. Germline loops: CDR1 SGHRS, CDR2 YFSETQ. CDR3 residues: CASSLVSGELFF. In nucleotides, the CDR3 is TGCGCCAGCAGCTTAGTATCCGGGGAGCTGTTTTTT.

The chain joins TRBV2 to TRBJ1-5; no clear D. Germline CDR1 reads SNHLY; CDR2 reads FYNNEI. Trimming took 5 bases from V and 7 from J, leaving 12 bases between them. The CDR3 is made up of 13 amino acids. The CDR3 coding sequence is TGTGCCAGCAGTCTTCAATTGGAACAGCCCCAGCATTTT. As protein: CASSLQLEQPQHF.

The CDR3 nucleotides are TGTGCCAGCAGTTTAGGAGCGAGGGCCTACGAGCAGTACTTC. It yields the protein CASSLGARAYEQYF. The chain combines TRBV27 with TRBJ2-7, with D possibly being TRBD2 (5 bases). The CDR3 consists of 14 residues. V lost 2 bases to trimming and J lost 2 bases, with 10 bases between them. Germline CDR1 reads MNHEY; CDR2 reads SMNVEV (reference sequence).

Of note for this clone: This sample includes further DNA sequences coding for the same CDR3. V and J are TRBV30 and TRBJ1-2; 7 bases fit TRBD1. V shed 0 bases, J shed 8 bases, and the junction held 12 bases outside the gene matches. Germline loops: CDR1 GTSNPN, CDR2 SVGIG (reference sequence). This CDR3 spans 15 amino acids. CDR3 in amino acids: CAWSVGGGGQGGYTF. The CDR3, as DNA: TGTGCCTGGAGTGTAGGGGGCGGAGGCCAGGGGGGCTACACCTTC.

The chain combines TRBV5-1 with TRBJ1-1; tentative D call: TRBD1 (5 bases). The length of the CDR3 is 14 residues. V gave up 2 bases and J gave up 10 bases, with 18 bases separating them. Germline CDR1 and CDR2: SGHRS and YFSETQ. CDR3 sequence (DNA): TGCGCCAGCAGCTTTGGGGCAGGGAGGGACGGAGCTTTCTTT. This encodes CASSFGAGRDGAFF.

V gene TRBV2 combines with J gene TRBJ2-2; 8 nucleotides align to TRBD1. The CDR3 sequence is 17 residues long. Germline CDR1 and CDR2: SNHLY and FYNNEI. J gave up 6 bases and V 5 bases, and 14 bases lay outside the gene matches. The CDR3 nucleotides are TGTGCCAGCAGTAAAAATTTTCCGGGACAGGCGGCCGGGGAGCTGTTTTTT. It encodes CASSKNFPGQAAGELFF.

The chain is built from TRBV6-1 and TRBJ2-5; 7 positions agree with TRBD2. From germline, CDR1 is MNHNS and CDR2 SASEGT. The CDR3 length is 13 residues. V lost 2 bases, J lost 6 bases, and 3 bases stayed unmatched. In DNA, the CDR3 is TGTGCCAGCAGTGAAAGGGACTACAAGACCCAGTACTTC. Residues: CASSERDYKTQYF.

J is TRBJ2-7 and V is TRBV28, with unresolved D. Germline CDR1 is MDHEN and CDR2 is SYDVKM. The CDR3 has 12 amino acids. V dropped 6 bases and J dropped 4 bases, with 10 bases sitting between them. CDR3 protein: CASSRPGYEQYF. The CDR3 coding sequence is TGTGCCAGCAGCCGCCCCGGATACGAGCAGTACTTC.

The V gene is TRBV2, the J gene TRBJ2-1; no definite D call. With 8 bases removed from V and 4 bases from J, the gap between germline ends came to 15 bases. CDR1 SNHLY and CDR2 FYNNEI come from the germline V gene. This CDR3 comprises 14 residues. This chain's CDR3 is CASLDPRGYNEQFF. The CDR3 DNA follows: TGTGCCAGCCTTGACCCCAGAGGATACAATGAGCAGTTCTTC.

The chain links TRBV19 to TRBJ2-2; no clear D gene. The CDR3 contains 14 residues. Germline V gene lookup returns CDR1 LNHDA and CDR2 SQIVND (reference sequence). Trimming removed 3 bases from V and 4 bases from J, with 9 bases in between. The CDR3 spells CASSMKTSTGELFF. The CDR3 DNA reads as TGTGCCAGTAGTATGAAAACGTCCACCGGGGAGCTGTTTTTT.

This clone was picked up one time. The CDR3 DNA sequence: TGCGCCAGCAGGCGAACTAGCGGCACAGATACGCAGTATTTT. It translates to CASRRTSGTDTQYF. This chain connects TRBV4-1 to TRBJ2-3; 7 nucleotides align to TRBD2. The CDR3 has 14 residues. CDR1 and CDR2 from the germline V gene are MGHRA and YSYEKL. V lost 6 bases, J lost 1 base, and 4 bases stayed unmatched.

The genes are TRBV7-8 and TRBJ1-1, with 7 bases matching TRBD1. Germline trimming cut 5 bases from V and 1 base from J; bases unmatched to any gene: 4. Germline assignment: CDR1 SGHVS and CDR2 FQNEAQ. The CDR3 has 14 residues. The CDR3 reads CASSLGQTNTEAFF. Written as DNA, the CDR3 is TGTGCCAGCAGCCTGGGACAGACGAACACTGAAGCTTTCTTT.